This T cell receptor beta chain was observed in a study of T cells after yellow fever vaccination. The CDR3 totals 16 residues. Germline V gene data show CDR1 as SGHNT and CDR2 as YYREEE (reference sequence). The V segment lost 4 bases and the J segment 2 bases; nucleotides outside the gene matches: 4. TCRdb used MiXCR to reprocess the 5' RACE reads, holding one entry per CDR3 protein. The sample lists approximately 300,000 distinct CDR3 sequences, roughly 10% occurring once. Study-wide results and caveats: A large majority of primary-vaccination clones showed up again after the booster (approximately 95% CD4, 88% CD8). Bulk-population clonotypes that are abundant could appear as contaminants in FACS-sorted repertoires.

This clonotype showed up just a few times. Its cognate antigen is unknown. Sample: CD4+ T cells sorted from PBMCs, taken 45 days after the yellow fever booster vaccination. This receptor was identified in a young man who received the YFV17D yellow fever vaccine. The rearrangement links TRBV5-4 to TRBJ2-3; TRBD2 matches 13 bases. The CDR3 reads CASSGLAGAVTDTQYF. In DNA, the CDR3 is TGTGCCAGCAGCGGACTAGCGGGGGCCGTCACAGATACGCAGTATTTT.